What follows are 30 T cell receptor beta chains derived from one specimen sequenced in a study of blood T cell repertoires in COVID-19. Assay used: immunoSEQ multiplex PCR; TCRdb lists only in-frame clones, some missing. The data show around 170,000 clones, about 81% seen once. Sequencing input: peripheral blood. The receptors derive from an elderly woman with COVID-19, enrolled during active disease.

The J gene is TRBJ2-1, the V gene TRBV7-9; tentatively, D is TRBD2 (5 bases). The CDR3 spans 15 residues. V lost 5 bases and J 12 bases, leaving 23 bases between the germline ends. Germline-derived CDR1 and CDR2 are SEHNR and FQNEAQ (reference sequence). The CDR3 nucleotides are TGTGCCAGCAGCACAACTAGTCGACCGGAGGTTTCGCAGTTCTTC. This sequence encodes CASSTTSRPEVSQFF.

The chain combines TRBV13 with TRBJ1-1; tentative D call: TRBD1 (6 bases). V was clipped by 1 base and J by 0 bases, with 15 bases between them. The CDR3 has 17 amino acids. The germline V gene encodes CDR1 PRHDT and CDR2 FYEKMQ (reference sequence). The CDR3 spells CASSLVPWGTMNTEAFF. CDR3 sequence (DNA): TGTGCCAGCAGCTTAGTTCCTTGGGGGACAATGAACACTGAAGCTTTCTTT.

The chain combines TRBV29-1 with TRBJ1-1, with D perhaps matching TRBD1 (5 bases). Germline V gene data show CDR1 as SQVTM and CDR2 as ANQGSEA. V was shortened by 3 bases and J by 10 bases, with 15 bases between the two germline ends. The CDR3 has 12 residues. Here the CDR3 DNA reads TGCAGCGTTGAGCGGACAAGTACGAGAGCTTTCTTT. Translating it yields CSVERTSTRAFF.

The chain combines TRBV3-1 (or the pseudogene TRBV3-2) with TRBJ2-3, with a weak D call TRBD2 (6 bases). CDR1 is LGHDT, CDR2 YNNKEL, per germline (reference sequence). The ends were cut back, 0 bases at V and 5 bases at J, with 18 bases in the middle. This CDR3 contains 17 residues. CDR3 nucleotide sequence: TGTGCCAGCAGCCAAGACTGGGACTCCGACGGGGGAGATACGCAGTATTTT. It specifies CASSQDWDSDGGDTQYF.

This clone has only one observation. The chain joins TRBV7-9 to TRBJ2-1; TRBD1 might be the D (5 bases). V was clipped by 5 bases and J by 0 bases, with 14 bases between them. The V gene's germline CDR1 is SEHNR and CDR2 FQNEAQ (reference sequence). The CDR3 contains 16 residues. As DNA, the CDR3 is TGTGCCAGCAGCCCCGTGCAGGGTAGCTCCTACAATGAGCAGTTCTTC. This translates into CASSPVQGSSYNEQFF.

This chain connects TRBV6-5 to TRBJ2-1, with TRBD1 as a possible D gene (6 bases). The germline CDR1 and CDR2 sequences are MNHEY and SVGAGI. Trimming cost V 10 bases and J 10 bases, with 20 bases left between them. The CDR3 extends over 13 amino acids. This CDR3 reads CATYSPGVGEQFF. The CDR3 nucleotides are TGTGCCACCTACTCCCCAGGGGTCGGGGAGCAGTTCTTC.

The CDR3 spells CATSRAGQGQEPQHF. In DNA, the CDR3 is TGTGCCACCAGCAGAGCCGGACAGGGGCAAGAGCCCCAGCATTTT. This rearrangement joins TRBV15 to TRBJ1-5; 9 nucleotides agree with TRBD1. V gave up 1 base and J gave up 8 bases; unmatched junction bases: 6. This CDR3 comprises 15 residues. Germline V lookup: CDR1 LNHNV, CDR2 YYDKDF (reference sequence). The entire variable domain, with the rest obtained from reference TRBV15 and TRBJ1-5, is as follows: DAMVIQNPRYQVTQFGKPVTLSCSQTLNHNVMYWYQQKSSQAPKLLFHYYDKDFNNEADTPDNFQSRRPNTSFCFLDIRSPGLGDTAMYLCATSRAGQGQEPQHFGDGTRLSIL.

The chain joins TRBV19 to TRBJ2-1; no clear D gene. This CDR3 is 13 amino acids long. Germline loops: CDR1 LNHDA, CDR2 SQIVND (reference sequence). Trimming left V 2 bases short and J 4 bases short, with 6 bases between. The CDR3 spells CASSILPYNEQFF. The CDR3 nucleotides read TGTGCCAGTAGTATACTACCATACAATGAGCAGTTCTTC.

CDR3 amino acids: CASSAKTGWSEAFF. The CDR3 DNA reads TGTGCCAGCAGCGCCAAAACGGGGTGGTCCGAAGCTTTCTTT. The chain carries TRBV7-9 and TRBJ1-1, with D hard to call. Trimming shortened V by 5 bases and J by 8 bases, and 18 bases separated the two germline ends. Germline V gene data show CDR1 as SEHNR and CDR2 as FQNEAQ (reference sequence). This CDR3 spans 14 amino acids.

This chain links TRBV2 with TRBJ2-2; D is ambiguous. Germline CDR1 and CDR2: SNHLY and FYNNEI. V gave up 5 bases and J gave up 0 bases, with 10 bases separating them. The length of the CDR3 is 15 residues. CDR3 coding DNA: TGTGCCAGCAGTACGACACGCTCGAACACCGGGGAGCTGTTTTTT. Its translation: CASSTTRSNTGELFF.

The rearrangement joins TRBV11-2 to TRBJ1-6, with D hard to call. V lost 1 base, J lost 7 bases, and 11 bases lay in between. Per germline, CDR1 SGHAT and CDR2 FQNNGV. This CDR3 spans 15 amino acids. CDR3 amino acids: CASSLAVTVNSPLHF. The CDR3 coding sequence is TGTGCCAGCAGCTTAGCTGTCACGGTGAATTCACCCCTCCACTTT.

The rearrangement joins TRBV7-8 to TRBJ1-5; a weak D match, TRBD1 (5 bases). The V gene lost 5 bases and the J gene lost 3 bases, with 20 bases spanning the gap. Germline V lookup: CDR1 SGHVS, CDR2 FQNEAQ. The CDR3 is 17 residues long. The CDR3 protein is CASSARPQGAINQPQHF. CDR3 DNA sequence: TGTGCCAGCAGCGCACGCCCCCAAGGGGCTATCAATCAGCCCCAGCATTTT.

The V and J genes are TRBV29-1 and TRBJ2-5, with 7 bases fitting TRBD1. The V gene end was trimmed by 7 bases and the J gene end by 5 bases; junction bases not matched to a gene: 10. The CDR3 totals 13 residues. The germline V gene has CDR1 SQVTM and CDR2 ANQGSEA. DNA for the CDR3: TGCAGCGCCGGACAGGACCCGCGGGAGACCCAGTACTTC. This translates into CSAGQDPRETQYF.

V and J are TRBV28 and TRBJ1-1; 7 nucleotides agree with TRBD1. The V gene's germline CDR1 is MDHEN and CDR2 SYDVKM. V shed 0 bases and J 1 base; nucleotides not matched to a gene: 17. This CDR3 is built from 20 residues. The CDR3 coding sequence is TGTGCCAGCAGTTTATGGCACCTTTCAACTCGGGCAGGGGGGAACACTGAAGCTTTCTTT. Translating gives CASSLWHLSTRAGGNTEAFF.

This clone was seen a single time. The V call is TRBV10-3, the J call TRBJ2-7, with 9 nucleotides matching TRBD1. V lost 10 bases, J lost 5 bases, and 12 bases stayed unmatched. Per the germline V gene, CDR1 is ENHRY and CDR2 is SYGVKD. The CDR3 is 14 amino acids. CDR3: CATQQGAFSHEQYF. The DNA for the CDR3 is TGTGCCACACAACAGGGGGCGTTTTCCCACGAGCAGTACTTC.

This chain links TRBV21-1 with TRBJ2-3; the D segment call TRBD2 is taken from the table without a DNA check. TRBV21-1 counts as a pseudogene. This CDR3 has 16 amino acids. This chain's CDR3 is CASSRAGLAGTDTQYF. The CDR3 DNA reads TGTGCCAGCAGCCGGGCGGGACTAGCGGGAACAGATACGCAGTATTTT.

V and J are TRBV30 and TRBJ1-1; weak D call: TRBD1 (5 bases). CDR1 and CDR2 (germline): GTSNPN, SVGIG (reference sequence). V lost 2 bases and J lost 3, with 7 bases in between. This CDR3 contains 12 residues. CDR3 nucleotides: TGTGCCTGGAGTCGGGGGTACACTGAAGCTTTCTTT. It is translated as CAWSRGYTEAFF.

Notes on this clone: Other DNA sequences within the sample encode an identical CDR3. This chain joins TRBV18 and TRBJ1-2; a possible D gene is TRBD1 (5 bases). Germline loops: CDR1 KGHSH, CDR2 LQKENI. V was trimmed by 0 bases and J by 4 bases, leaving 9 bases between them. CDR3 length equals 14 residues. CDR3 sequence reads: CASSPPTGGYGYTF. The CDR3 coding sequence is TGTGCCAGCTCACCACCGACGGGGGGCTATGGCTACACCTTC.

The chain couples TRBV30 to TRBJ2-5; perhaps TRBD2 as D (6 bases). Trimming left V 4 bases short and J 9 bases short, with 18 bases between. This CDR3 has 13 residues. Germline V gene data show CDR1 as GTSNPN and CDR2 as SVGIG (reference sequence). In DNA form, the CDR3 reads TGTGCCTGGACGTCGCGGAGTGGGGAGGCCCAGTACTTC. Translating gives CAWTSRSGEAQYF.

This chain uses TRBV5-1 with TRBJ2-5, with 9 bases fitting TRBD2. The ends lost 4 bases at V and 5 bases at J; junction bases unmatched: 9. Germline V gene sequence: CDR1 SGHRS, CDR2 YFSETQ. This CDR3 contains 15 residues. DNA for the CDR3: TGCGCCAGCAGCCCCCAGCGGGAGGCCTGGGAGACCCAGTACTTC. Protein product: CASSPQREAWETQYF.

In the case of this clone: Relative to the germline gene, one junction end is altered; a read error may explain this. The rearrangement joins TRBV11-2 to TRBJ2-2, with 10 bases fitting TRBD2. The germline gives CDR1 SGHAT, CDR2 FQNNGV. The length of the CDR3 is 16 residues. The CDR3 region is CASSLDSGRSPGELFF. As DNA, the CDR3 is TGTGCCAGCAGCCTAGATAGCGGGAGGAGCCCCGGGGAGCTGTTTTTT.

This clone was detected only a few times. V usage is TRBV2 and J usage is TRBJ2-1, with 7 bases that match TRBD2. The CDR3 has 15 residues. Unmatched junction bases numbered 5, after V lost 6 bases and J lost 0 bases. CDR1 is SNHLY and CDR2 is FYNNEI in the germline V gene. The CDR3 loop is CASRASGNSYNEQFF. DNA of the CDR3: TGTGCCAGCAGGGCTAGCGGCAACTCCTACAATGAGCAGTTCTTC. Full variable domain (remainder filled in from reference TRBV2 and TRBJ2-1): EPEVTQTPSHQVTQMGQEVILRCVPISNHLYFYWYRQILGQKVEFLVSFYNNEISEKSEIFDDQFSVERPDGSNFTLKIRSTKLEDSAMYFCASRASGNSYNEQFFGPGTRLTVL.

The V and J genes are TRBV29-1 and TRBJ1-1; D remains ambiguous. Trimming removed 4 bases at V and 5 bases at J, with 14 bases between. CDR3 length equals 13 residues. From germline, CDR1 is SQVTM and CDR2 ANQGSEA. For the CDR3, the DNA is TGCAGCGTTGTCTTGGGCCGGGATACTGAAGCTTTCTTT. As protein: CSVVLGRDTEAFF.

The V gene is TRBV7-2, the J gene TRBJ2-7; D ambiguous. Deletions cut 6 bases from V and 3 bases from J, with 6 bases between. The V gene's germline CDR1 is SGHTA and CDR2 FQGNSA. This CDR3 is 11 amino acids long. The CDR3 loop reads CASSRDYEQYF. In DNA form, the CDR3 reads TGTGCCAGCAGTCGAGACTACGAGCAGTACTTC.

This chain uses TRBV30 with TRBJ1-1, with D unclear. With 0 bases removed from V and 1 base from J, the gap between germline ends came to 6 bases. The CDR3 runs to 13 residues. Looked up from germline, CDR1 is GTSNPN and CDR2 is SVGIG (reference sequence). CDR3: CAWSVSRNTEAFF. CDR3 in DNA: TGTGCCTGGAGTGTGTCCCGGAACACTGAAGCTTTCTTT.

The CDR3 bases are TGTGCCAGCAGTCCGGGGACAGGGATCGACGAGCAGTACTTC. Residues: CASSPGTGIDEQYF. This chain connects TRBV28 to TRBJ2-7, with TRBD1 matching 9 bases. The CDR3 covers 14 residues. The germline V gene encodes CDR1 MDHEN and CDR2 SYDVKM. Losses at the gene ends were 5 bases for V and 5 bases for J; bases not matched to a gene: 7.

As concerns this clone: At one end the junction does not follow the germline gene, possibly because of a read error. CDR3 residues: CASSQRLAGFGGELFF. The DNA of the CDR3 is TGTGCTAGCAGCCAAAGACTAGCGGGATTCGGCGGGGAGCTGTTTTTT. V is TRBV7-7 and J is TRBJ2-2; 11 bases fit TRBD2. Germline CDR1 reads SSHAT; CDR2 reads FNYEAQ (reference sequence). CDR3 length equals 16 residues.

The genes are TRBV19 and TRBJ2-3; maybe TRBD1 (6 bases). V lost 5 bases to trimming and J lost 3 bases, with 18 bases between them. The CDR3 sequence is 16 residues long. Per the germline V gene, CDR1 is LNHDA and CDR2 is SQIVND (reference sequence). As DNA, the CDR3 is TGTGCCAGTAGTCCCCCACAGGGAAGGGTAACAGATACGCAGTATTTT. Protein product: CASSPPQGRVTDTQYF.

This clone was observed a single time. The V call is TRBV19, the J call TRBJ1-5, with D possibly TRBD1 on 6 matching bases. Germline values: CDR1 LNHDA, CDR2 SQIVND (reference sequence). Between the trimmed V and J ends, which lost 3 bases and 0 bases, there was a span of 15 bases. This CDR3 comprises 17 residues. CDR3 bases: TGTGCCAGTAGTATTCAGCGGACAGCCTATAGCAATCAGCCCCAGCATTTT. Encoded protein: CASSIQRTAYSNQPQHF. Based on the CDR3 plus reference TRBV19 and TRBJ1-5, the full variable domain is DGGITQSPKYLFRKEGQNVTLSCEQNLNHDAMYWYRQDPGQGLRLIYYSQIVNDFQKGDIAEGYSVSREKKESFPLTVTSAQKNPTAFYLCASSIQRTAYSNQPQHFGDGTRLSIL.

This clone has only a few counts. The rearrangement joins TRBV12-3 or TRBV12-4 to TRBJ1-2; 8 nucleotides match TRBD1. V shed 7 bases and J 8 bases; nucleotides not matched to a gene: 6. The CDR3 is made up of 12 amino acids. CDR3 DNA: TGTGCCAGCACCAGGACAGGGCTGGGCTACACCTTC. This encodes CASTRTGLGYTF.